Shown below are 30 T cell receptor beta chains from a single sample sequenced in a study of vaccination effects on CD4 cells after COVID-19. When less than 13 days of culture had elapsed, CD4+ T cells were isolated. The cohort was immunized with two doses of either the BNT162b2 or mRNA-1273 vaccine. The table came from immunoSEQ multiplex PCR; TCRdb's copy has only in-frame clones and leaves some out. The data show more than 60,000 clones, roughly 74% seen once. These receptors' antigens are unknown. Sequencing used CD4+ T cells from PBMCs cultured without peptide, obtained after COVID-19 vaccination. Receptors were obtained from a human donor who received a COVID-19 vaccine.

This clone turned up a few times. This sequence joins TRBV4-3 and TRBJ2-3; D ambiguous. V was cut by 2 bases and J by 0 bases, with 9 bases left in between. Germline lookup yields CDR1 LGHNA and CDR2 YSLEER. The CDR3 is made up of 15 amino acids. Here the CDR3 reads CASSQTITSTDTQYF. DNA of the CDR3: TGCGCCAGCAGCCAAACCATTACTAGCACAGATACGCAGTATTTT.

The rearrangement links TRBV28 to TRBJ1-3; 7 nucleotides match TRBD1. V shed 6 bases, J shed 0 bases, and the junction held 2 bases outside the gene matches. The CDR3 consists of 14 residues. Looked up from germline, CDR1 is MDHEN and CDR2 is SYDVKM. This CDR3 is CASRSGGSGNTIYF. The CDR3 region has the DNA TGTGCCAGCAGATCAGGGGGCTCTGGAAACACCATATATTTT.

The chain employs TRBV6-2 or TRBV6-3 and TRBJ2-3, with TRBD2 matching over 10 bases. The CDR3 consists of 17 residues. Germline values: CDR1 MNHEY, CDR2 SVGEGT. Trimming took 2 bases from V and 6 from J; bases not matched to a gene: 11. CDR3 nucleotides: TGTGCCAGCAGTTACAGACTAGCGGGTTCTGAAGGGGATACGCAGTATTTT. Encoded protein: CASSYRLAGSEGDTQYF.

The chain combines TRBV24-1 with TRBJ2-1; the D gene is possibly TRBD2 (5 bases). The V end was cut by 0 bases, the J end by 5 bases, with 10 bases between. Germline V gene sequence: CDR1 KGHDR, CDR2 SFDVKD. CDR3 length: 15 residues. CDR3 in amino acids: CATSDLFFGDNEQFF. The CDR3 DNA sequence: TGTGCCACCAGTGATTTGTTTTTCGGGGACAATGAGCAGTTCTTC.

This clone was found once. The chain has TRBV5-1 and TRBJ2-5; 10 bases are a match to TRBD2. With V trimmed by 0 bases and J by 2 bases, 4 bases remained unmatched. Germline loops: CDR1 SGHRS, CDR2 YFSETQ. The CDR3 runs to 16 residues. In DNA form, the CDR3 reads TGCGCCAGCAGCTTGGGTAGCGGGGGGAATCAAGAGACCCAGTACTTC. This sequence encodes CASSLGSGGNQETQYF.

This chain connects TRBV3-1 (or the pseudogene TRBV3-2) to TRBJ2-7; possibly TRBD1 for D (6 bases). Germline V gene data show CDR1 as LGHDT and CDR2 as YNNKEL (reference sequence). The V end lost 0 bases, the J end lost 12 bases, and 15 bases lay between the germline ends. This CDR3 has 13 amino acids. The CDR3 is CASSQDLAGVLYV. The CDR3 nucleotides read TGTGCCAGCAGCCAAGACCTGGCAGGGGTTCTGTACGTC.

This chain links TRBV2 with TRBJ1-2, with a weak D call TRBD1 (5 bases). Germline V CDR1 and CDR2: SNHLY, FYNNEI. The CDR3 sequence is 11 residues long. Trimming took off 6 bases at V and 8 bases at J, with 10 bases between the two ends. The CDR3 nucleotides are TGTGCCAGCAGAATAGGGGACGGCTACACCTTC. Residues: CASRIGDGYTF.

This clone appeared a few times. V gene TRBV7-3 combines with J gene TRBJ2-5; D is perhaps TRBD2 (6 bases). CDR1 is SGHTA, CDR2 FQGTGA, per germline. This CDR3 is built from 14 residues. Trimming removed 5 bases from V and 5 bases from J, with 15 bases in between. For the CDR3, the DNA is TGTGCCAGCAGCCCAGGGCCGGCGGGGGAGACCCAGTACTTC. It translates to CASSPGPAGETQYF. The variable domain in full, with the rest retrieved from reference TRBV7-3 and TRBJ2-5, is GAGVSQTPSNKVTEKGKYVELRCDPISGHTALYWYRQSLGQGPEFLIYFQGTGAADDSGLPNDRFFAVRPEGSVSTLKIQRTERGDSAVYLCASSPGPAGETQYFGPGTRLLVL.

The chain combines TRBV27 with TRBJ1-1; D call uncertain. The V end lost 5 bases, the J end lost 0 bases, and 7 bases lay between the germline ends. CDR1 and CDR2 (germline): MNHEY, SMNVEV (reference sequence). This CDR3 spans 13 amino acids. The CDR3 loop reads CASSGPMNTEAFF. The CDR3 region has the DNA TGTGCCAGCAGTGGGCCCATGAACACTGAAGCTTTCTTT.

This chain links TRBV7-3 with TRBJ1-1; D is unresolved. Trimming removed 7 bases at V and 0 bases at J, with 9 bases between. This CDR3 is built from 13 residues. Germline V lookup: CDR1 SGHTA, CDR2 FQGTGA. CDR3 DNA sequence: TGTGCCAGCATGGTTAGAGTGAACACTGAAGCTTTCTTT. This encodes CASMVRVNTEAFF.

CDR3 sequence (DNA): TGTGCCAGCAGCTTCCTTTATAGCAATCAGCCCCAGCATTTT. Its translation: CASSFLYSNQPQHF. The chain links TRBV7-2 to TRBJ1-5; no definite D call. From germline, CDR1 is SGHTA and CDR2 FQGNSA. The CDR3 sequence is 14 residues long. Trimming took off 3 bases at V and 0 bases at J, with 6 bases between the two ends. Looking up the rest from reference TRBV7-2 and TRBJ1-5 gives the full variable domain: GAGVSQSPSNKVTEKGKDVELRCDPISGHTALYWYRQSLGQGLEFLIYFQGNSAPDKSGLPSDRFSAERTGGSVSTLTIQRTQQEDSAVYLCASSFLYSNQPQHFGDGTRLSIL.

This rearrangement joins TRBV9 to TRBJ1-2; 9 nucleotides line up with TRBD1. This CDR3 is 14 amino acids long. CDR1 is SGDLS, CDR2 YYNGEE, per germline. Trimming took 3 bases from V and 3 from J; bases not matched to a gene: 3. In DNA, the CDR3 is TGTGCCAGCAGCGCTGGGACAGGGCACTATGGCTACACCTTC. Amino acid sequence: CASSAGTGHYGYTF. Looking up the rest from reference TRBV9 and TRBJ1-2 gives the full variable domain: DSGVTQTPKHLITATGQRVTLRCSPRSGDLSVYWYQQSLDQGLQFLIQYYNGEERAKGNILERFSAQQFPDLHSELNLSSLELGDSALYFCASSAGTGHYGYTFGSGTRLTVV.

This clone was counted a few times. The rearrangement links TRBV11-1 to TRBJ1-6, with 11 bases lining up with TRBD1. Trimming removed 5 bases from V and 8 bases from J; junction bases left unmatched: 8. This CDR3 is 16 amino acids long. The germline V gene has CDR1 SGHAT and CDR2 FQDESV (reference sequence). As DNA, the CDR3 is TGTGCCAGCAGCGCCCGGACAGGGGGCGCATATTCACCCCTCCACTTT. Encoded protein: CASSARTGGAYSPLHF.

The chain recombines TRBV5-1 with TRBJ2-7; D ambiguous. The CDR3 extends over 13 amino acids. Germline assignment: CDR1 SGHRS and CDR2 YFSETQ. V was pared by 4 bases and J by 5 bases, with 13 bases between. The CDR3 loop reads CASSPAVGNEQYV. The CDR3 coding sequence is TGCGCCAGCAGCCCGGCCGTGGGGAACGAGCAGTACGTC.

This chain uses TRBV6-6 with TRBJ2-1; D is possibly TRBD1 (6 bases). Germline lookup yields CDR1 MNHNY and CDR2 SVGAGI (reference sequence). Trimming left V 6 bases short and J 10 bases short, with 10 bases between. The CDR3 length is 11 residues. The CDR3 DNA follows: TGTGCCAGCAGGTTCGGACAGGAGCAGTTCTTC. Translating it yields CASRFGQEQFF.

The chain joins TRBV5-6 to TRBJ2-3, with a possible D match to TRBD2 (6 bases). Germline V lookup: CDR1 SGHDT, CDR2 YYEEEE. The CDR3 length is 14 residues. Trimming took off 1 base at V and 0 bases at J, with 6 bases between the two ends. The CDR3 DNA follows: TGTGCCAGCAGCTTGCGGGGGAGCACAGATACGCAGTATTTT. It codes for CASSLRGSTDTQYF.

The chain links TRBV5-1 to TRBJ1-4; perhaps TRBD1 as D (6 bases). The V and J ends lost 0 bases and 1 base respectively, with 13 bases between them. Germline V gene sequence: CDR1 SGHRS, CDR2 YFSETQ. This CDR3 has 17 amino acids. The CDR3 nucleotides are TGCGCCAGCAGCTTGGTCGCCAGGGGACTAACTAATGAAAAACTGTTTTTT. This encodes CASSLVARGLTNEKLFF. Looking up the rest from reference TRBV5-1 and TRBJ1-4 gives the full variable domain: KAGVTQTPRYLIKTRGQQVTLSCSPISGHRSVSWYQQTPGQGLQFLFEYFSETQRNKGNFPGRFSGRQFSNSRSEMNVSTLELGDSALYLCASSLVARGLTNEKLFFGSGTQLSVL.

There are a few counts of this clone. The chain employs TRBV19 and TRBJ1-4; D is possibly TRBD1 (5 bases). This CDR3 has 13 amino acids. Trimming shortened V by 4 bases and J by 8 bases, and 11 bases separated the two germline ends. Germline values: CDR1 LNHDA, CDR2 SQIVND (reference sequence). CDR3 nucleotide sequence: TGTGCCAGTAGTAAACGACAGAACGAAAAACTGTTTTTT. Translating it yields CASSKRQNEKLFF.

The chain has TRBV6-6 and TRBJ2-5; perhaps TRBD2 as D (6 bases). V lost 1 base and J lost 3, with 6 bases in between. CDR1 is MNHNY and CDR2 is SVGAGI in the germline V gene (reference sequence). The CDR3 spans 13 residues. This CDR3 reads CASSYWREETQYF. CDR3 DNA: TGTGCCAGCAGTTACTGGAGGGAAGAGACCCAGTACTTC.

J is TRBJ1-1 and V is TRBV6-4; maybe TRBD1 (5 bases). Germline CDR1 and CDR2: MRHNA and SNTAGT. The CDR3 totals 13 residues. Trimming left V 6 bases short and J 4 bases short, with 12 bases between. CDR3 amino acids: CASRAGVGTEAFF. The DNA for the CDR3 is TGTGCCAGCAGAGCGGGGGTTGGCACTGAAGCTTTCTTT.

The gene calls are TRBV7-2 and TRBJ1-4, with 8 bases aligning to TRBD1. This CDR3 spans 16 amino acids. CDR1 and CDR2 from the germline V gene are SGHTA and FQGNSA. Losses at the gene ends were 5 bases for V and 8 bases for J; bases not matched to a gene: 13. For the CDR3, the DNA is TGTGCCAGCAGCGATGCGCTCCAGGGGGCGATAGAAAAACTGTTTTTT. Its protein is CASSDALQGAIEKLFF.

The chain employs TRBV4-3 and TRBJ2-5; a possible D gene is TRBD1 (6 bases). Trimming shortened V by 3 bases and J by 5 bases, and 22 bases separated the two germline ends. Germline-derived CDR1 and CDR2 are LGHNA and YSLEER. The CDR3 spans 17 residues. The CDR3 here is CASSHRTGIGFGETQYF. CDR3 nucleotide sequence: TGCGCCAGCAGCCACCGAACAGGGATCGGGTTTGGGGAGACCCAGTACTTC.

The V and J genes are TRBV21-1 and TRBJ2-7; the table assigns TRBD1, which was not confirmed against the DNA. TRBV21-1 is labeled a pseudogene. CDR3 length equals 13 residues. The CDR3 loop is CARGRVSSYEQYV. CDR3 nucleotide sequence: TGTGCCAGAGGCAGGGTCTCCTCCTACGAGCAGTACGTC.

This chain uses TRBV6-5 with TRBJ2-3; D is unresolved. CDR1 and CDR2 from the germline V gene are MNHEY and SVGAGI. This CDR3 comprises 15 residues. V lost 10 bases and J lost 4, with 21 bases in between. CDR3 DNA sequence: TGTGCCACTTCGCTTCGCATTAGTGGGGCAGATACGCAGTATTTT. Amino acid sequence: CATSLRISGADTQYF.

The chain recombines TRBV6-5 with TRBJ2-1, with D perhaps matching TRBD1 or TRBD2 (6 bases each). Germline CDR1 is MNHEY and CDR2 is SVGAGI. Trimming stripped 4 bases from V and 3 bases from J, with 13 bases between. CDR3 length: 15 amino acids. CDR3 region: CASSLSGANYNEQFF. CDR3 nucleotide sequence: TGTGCCAGCAGTTTATCGGGGGCCAACTACAATGAGCAGTTCTTC.

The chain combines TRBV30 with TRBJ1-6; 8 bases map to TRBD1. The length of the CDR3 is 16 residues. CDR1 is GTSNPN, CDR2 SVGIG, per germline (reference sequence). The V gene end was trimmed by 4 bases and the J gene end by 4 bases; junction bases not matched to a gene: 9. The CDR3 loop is CAWKETGVLYNSPLHF. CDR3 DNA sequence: TGTGCCTGGAAGGAGACAGGGGTCTTATATAATTCACCCCTCCACTTT.

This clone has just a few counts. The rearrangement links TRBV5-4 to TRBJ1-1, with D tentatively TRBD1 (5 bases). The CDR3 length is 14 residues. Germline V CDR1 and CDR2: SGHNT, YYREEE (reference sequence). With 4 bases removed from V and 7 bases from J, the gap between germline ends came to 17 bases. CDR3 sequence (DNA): TGTGCCAGCAGCCTCCGGGACCGACCCTATGAAGCTTTCTTT. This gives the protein CASSLRDRPYEAFF.

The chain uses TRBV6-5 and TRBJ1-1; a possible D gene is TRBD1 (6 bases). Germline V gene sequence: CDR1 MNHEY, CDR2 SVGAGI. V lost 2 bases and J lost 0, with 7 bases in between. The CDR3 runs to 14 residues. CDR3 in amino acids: CASSYTGMNTEAFF. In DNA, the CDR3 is TGTGCCAGCAGTTACACAGGGATGAACACTGAAGCTTTCTTT.

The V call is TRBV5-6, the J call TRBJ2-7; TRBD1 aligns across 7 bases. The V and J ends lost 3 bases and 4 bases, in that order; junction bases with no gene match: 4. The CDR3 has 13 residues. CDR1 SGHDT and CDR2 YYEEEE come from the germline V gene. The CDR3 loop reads CASSSHRGYEQYV. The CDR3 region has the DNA TGTGCCAGCAGCTCCCACAGGGGTTACGAGCAGTACGTC.

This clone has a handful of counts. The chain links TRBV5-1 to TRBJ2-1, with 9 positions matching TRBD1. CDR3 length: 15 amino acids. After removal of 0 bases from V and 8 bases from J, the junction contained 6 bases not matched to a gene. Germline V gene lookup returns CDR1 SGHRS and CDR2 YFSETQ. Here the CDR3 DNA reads TGCGCCAGCAGCTTGGGGGACAGGGAGCGGGATGAGCAGTTCTTC. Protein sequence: CASSLGDRERDEQFF. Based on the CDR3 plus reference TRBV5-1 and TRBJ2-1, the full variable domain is KAGVTQTPRYLIKTRGQQVTLSCSPISGHRSVSWYQQTPGQGLQFLFEYFSETQRNKGNFPGRFSGRQFSNSRSEMNVSTLELGDSALYLCASSLGDRERDEQFFGPGTRLTVL.